The next 21 T cell receptor beta chains were all read from a single sample in a study of CD8+ T cells in alopecia areata. Sequencing relied on a cDNA template that was reverse transcribed from extracted RNA. Method: immunoSEQ multiplex PCR; TCRdb's copy keeps in-frame clones and lacks some. The sample lists around 160,000 clones; about 87% were seen once. This specimen consisted of CD8+ T cells sorted from blood, obtained at week 0. Source of these receptors: a human donor with alopecia areata.

The CDR3 reads CSVDTGIYTF. For the CDR3, the DNA is TGCAGCGTTGATACCGGGATCTACACCTTC. The chain links TRBV29-1 to TRBJ1-2; D is uncertain. This CDR3 spans 10 amino acids. Between the trimmed V and J ends, which lost 3 bases and 10 bases, there was a span of 9 bases. CDR1 is SQVTM, CDR2 ANQGSEA, per germline.

The CDR3 loop reads CASSVSGTTRETQYF. CDR3 DNA sequence: TGTGCCAGCAGCGTTTCAGGGACAACAAGGGAGACCCAGTACTTC. The chain employs TRBV9 and TRBJ2-5; possible D gene TRBD1, 6 bases. The V gene lost 2 bases and the J gene lost 5 bases, with 16 bases spanning the gap. Germline CDR1 SGDLS, CDR2 YYNGEE. The CDR3 contains 15 residues.

The V gene is TRBV29-1, the J gene TRBJ2-7; TRBD1 matches 8 bases. Germline trimming cut 1 base from V and 7 bases from J; bases unmatched to any gene: 15. The CDR3 extends over 16 amino acids. CDR1 and CDR2 from the germline V gene are SQVTM and ANQGSEA. CDR3 in amino acids: CSVEGRTRTGQGEQYF. In DNA, the CDR3 is TGCAGCGTTGAAGGACGGACGAGGACAGGGCAAGGGGAGCAGTACTTC.

The chain uses TRBV27 and TRBJ2-7, with TRBD1 as a possible D gene (6 bases). Germline values: CDR1 MNHEY, CDR2 SMNVEV (reference sequence). CDR3 length: 14 residues. V was pared by 3 bases and J by 5 bases, with 14 bases between. The CDR3 here is CASSLILGAHEQYF. The CDR3 coding sequence is TGTGCCAGCAGTTTGATCCTGGGGGCCCACGAGCAGTACTTC.

The chain uses TRBV30 and TRBJ1-3, with D uncertain. Germline V CDR1 and CDR2: GTSNPN, SVGIG (reference sequence). This CDR3 is built from 13 residues. The V and J ends lost 2 bases and 0 bases respectively, with 5 bases between them. The CDR3 loop is CAWSSHSGNTIYF. The CDR3, as DNA: TGTGCCTGGAGTTCGCACTCTGGAAACACCATATATTTT.

This rearrangement joins TRBV2 to TRBJ2-2, with TRBD2 matching over 9 bases. J gave up 2 bases and V 4 bases, and 11 bases lay outside the gene matches. Germline CDR1 SNHLY, CDR2 FYNNEI. This CDR3 has 18 residues. The CDR3 DNA is TGTGCCAGCAGTGGAACGATAGCGGGAGTAGTTAACACCGGGGAGCTGTTTTTT. It specifies CASSGTIAGVVNTGELFF.

This CDR3 is CASSGMAGGYNEQFF. The CDR3, as DNA: TGCGCCAGCAGCGGTATGGCGGGGGGGTACAATGAGCAGTTCTTC. V and J are TRBV4-1 and TRBJ2-1; 9 nucleotides align to TRBD2. Germline V lookup: CDR1 MGHRA, CDR2 YSYEKL. Trimming at V came to 5 bases and at J to 4 bases, leaving 6 bases not matched to a gene. CDR3 length: 15 residues.

This chain connects TRBV19 to TRBJ2-1; a weak D match, TRBD1 (6 bases). CDR1 and CDR2 (germline): LNHDA, SQIVND (reference sequence). V lost 2 bases to trimming and J lost 6 bases, with 11 bases between them. The CDR3 is 14 residues long. CDR3 coding DNA: TGTGCCAGTAGTATATTACAGGGACGCAATGAGCAGTTCTTC. This sequence encodes CASSILQGRNEQFF.

V gene TRBV7-9 combines with J gene TRBJ1-2; D may be TRBD1 (5 bases). The CDR3 is made up of 15 amino acids. The V end lost 5 bases, the J end lost 1 base, and 14 bases lay between the germline ends. The germline V gene has CDR1 SEHNR and CDR2 FQNEAQ (reference sequence). This CDR3 reads CASSLEYRGNYGYTF. CDR3 nucleotide sequence: TGTGCCAGCAGCCTAGAATATAGGGGTAACTATGGCTACACCTTC. The full variable domain, rest sourced from reference TRBV7-9 and TRBJ1-2, is DTGVSQNPRHKITKRGQNVTFRCDPISEHNRLYWYRQTLGQGPEFLTYFQNEAQLEKSRLLSDRFSAERPKGSFSTLEIQRTEQGDSAMYLCASSLEYRGNYGYTFGSGTRLTVV.

V gene TRBV30 combines with J gene TRBJ2-3; 9 positions agree with TRBD1. V lost 1 base and J lost 3; bases outside the gene matches: 2. From germline, CDR1 is GTSNPN and CDR2 SVGIG (reference sequence). The CDR3 length is 14 residues. This CDR3 reads CAWSGGQGTDTQYF. The CDR3 DNA sequence: TGTGCCTGGAGTGGGGGACAGGGAACAGATACGCAGTATTTT.

The gene calls are TRBV7-8 and TRBJ2-7; D possibly uses TRBD1 or TRBD2 (6 bases each). Trimming pared 6 bases from V and 5 bases from J, leaving 14 bases between. Germline CDR1 is SGHVS and CDR2 is FQNEAQ. The CDR3 totals 13 residues. This CDR3 reads CASSNGGGNEQYF. For the CDR3, the DNA is TGTGCCAGCAGTAACGGAGGGGGAAACGAGCAGTACTTC.

The J gene is TRBJ2-7, the V gene TRBV18; 8 nucleotides line up with TRBD2. This CDR3 has 18 amino acids. Germline V gene data show CDR1 as KGHSH and CDR2 as LQKENI. J gave up 2 bases and V 2 bases, and 14 bases lay outside the gene matches. The CDR3 nucleotides are TGTGCCAGCTCACCAGCCGGGAGGGGGAACAGGGACCCCTACGAGCAGTACTTC. It specifies CASSPAGRGNRDPYEQYF.

This chain connects TRBV2 to TRBJ2-1; D not resolved. This CDR3 spans 15 amino acids. CDR1 is SNHLY and CDR2 is FYNNEI in the germline V gene. Trimming took 4 bases from V and 4 from J, leaving 14 bases between them. The CDR3 loop reads CASSVSARVYNEQFF. CDR3 sequence (DNA): TGTGCCAGCAGTGTTTCAGCTAGAGTTTACAATGAGCAGTTCTTC.

The gene calls are TRBV6-5 and TRBJ2-7, with 10 bases fitting TRBD2. Germline assignment: CDR1 MNHEY and CDR2 SVGAGI. Trimming at V came to 6 bases and at J to 3 bases, leaving 8 bases not matched to a gene. This CDR3 region has 15 residues. CDR3 sequence reads: CASSLSLAGHYEQYF. CDR3 nucleotide sequence: TGTGCCAGCAGCCTATCACTAGCGGGGCACTACGAGCAGTACTTC.

The chain uses TRBV5-4 and TRBJ1-2; the D gene is possibly TRBD1 (6 bases). CDR3 size: 15 residues. CDR1 is SGHNT, CDR2 YYREEE, per germline (reference sequence). V was cut by 2 bases and J by 2 bases, with 13 bases left in between. The CDR3 coding sequence is TGTGCCAGCAGCTTATTGGGGGCCGAAAACTATGGCTACACCTTC. This codes for CASSLLGAENYGYTF.

This chain links TRBV7-6 with TRBJ2-7, with 10 bases fitting TRBD1. The CDR3 contains 13 residues. With 3 bases clipped from V and 5 bases from J, the junction kept 1 base outside the gene matches. Germline V gene data show CDR1 as SGHVS and CDR2 as FNYEAQ. This chain's CDR3 is CASSLGTGDEQYF. DNA for the CDR3: TGTGCCAGCAGCTTGGGGACAGGGGACGAGCAGTACTTC.

This chain connects TRBV6-6 to TRBJ2-1; 9 positions agree with TRBD2. Germline V gene sequence: CDR1 MNHNY, CDR2 SVGAGI (reference sequence). The CDR3 loop spans 15 amino acids. CDR3 in amino acids: CAAQAGGPPYNEQFF. The DNA of the CDR3 is TGTGCAGCTCAGGCGGGGGGGCCGCCCTACAATGAGCAGTTCTTC.

Concerning this clone itself: In the same sample, other DNA sequences code for this CDR3. This chain joins TRBV5-1 and TRBJ2-7; no clear D. The V and J ends lost 1 base and 5 bases respectively, with 7 bases between them. Germline values: CDR1 SGHRS, CDR2 YFSETQ. The length of the CDR3 is 12 residues. The CDR3 DNA sequence: TGCGCCAGCAGCTTGCGAGGAGACGAGCAGTACTTC. Encoded protein: CASSLRGDEQYF.

This rearrangement joins TRBV9 to TRBJ2-1, with 11 bases that match TRBD2. The CDR3 is 17 amino acids. Germline assignment: CDR1 SGDLS and CDR2 YYNGEE. With 0 bases clipped from V and 7 bases from J, the junction kept 9 bases outside the gene matches. CDR3 sequence reads: CASSVVAGGLRGNEQFF. CDR3 DNA sequence: TGTGCCAGCAGCGTAGTAGCGGGAGGGCTTCGGGGAAATGAGCAGTTCTTC.

This chain connects TRBV7-2 to TRBJ2-3; no clear D. The CDR3 is 14 residues long. Trimming took 0 bases from V and 2 from J, leaving 6 bases between them. The germline gives CDR1 SGHTA, CDR2 FQGNSA. CDR3 residues: CASSLASDTDTQYF. In DNA, the CDR3 is TGTGCCAGCAGCTTAGCCAGCGACACAGATACGCAGTATTTT.

The chain joins TRBV29-1 to TRBJ2-1, with D possibly matching TRBD1 (6 bases). Trimming shortened V by 7 bases and J by 0 bases, and 19 bases separated the two germline ends. This CDR3 has 16 amino acids. In germline, CDR1 is SQVTM, CDR2 ANQGSEA. The CDR3 DNA sequence: TGCAGCGCCAACCCCAACCGACAGGACTCCTACAATGAGCAGTTCTTC. Translating it yields CSANPNRQDSYNEQFF.